The text below deals with one TCR beta chain. The antigen it binds to is not known. It has no much larger one-base neighbor in the sample; base qualities were not kept. Between the V and J ends, shortened by 4 bases and 5 bases respectively, the junction contains 9 bases. The CDR3 measures 13 amino acids from cysteine to phenylalanine. Only the CDR3 DNA stays, 39 bases, in frame from base 1. The germline V gene (reference sequence) gives CDR1 as GTSNPN and CDR2 as SVGIG. TCRB CDR3 regions were amplified from approximately 2 ug genomic DNA, or all available DNA if less, using the immunoSEQ assay. The multiplex PCR employed 60 forward primers targeting TCR V beta segments and 13 reverse primers targeting J beta segments. To estimate reads per starting template, synthetic control templates were spiked into each sample at limiting dilution. The Illumina HiSeq System generated sequencing reads of 87 bp. Concerning the study's data processing: To remove PCR and sequencing errors, closely related sequences were merged with a nearest neighbor algorithm. TCR overlap was measured as the percentage of unique tumor TCR beta sequences also present in the same patient's peripheral blood. Drawn from immuneACCESS, this table holds only the in-frame rearrangements with V and J called that TCRdb kept. Clones are partly lost; checked studies trace under half to an unresolved V gene and leave the rest unexplained. That table furnishes V, J and clone size, whereas the DNA furnished D and trimming. For this sample there are roughly 80,000 clones; 70% to 90% appear just once. The leading ten clones occupy more than 3% of the sample.

The sample comes from a study of glioma-infiltrating T cells after dendritic cell vaccination (dated by TCRdb to about 2016). Looking at the study overall: The cohort comprised approximately 15 glioblastoma patients from Phase I and II dendritic cell vaccination trials, 9 newly diagnosed and 6 with recurrent disease. Autologous tumor lysate-pulsed dendritic cell vaccination was administered to the patients between the early 2000s and the early 2010s. To make the vaccine, monocyte-derived dendritic cells were cultured for less than nine days with IL-4 and GM-CSF and then pulsed overnight with autologous tumor lysate. Each patient was given three intradermal dendritic cell vaccine injections, spaced two weeks apart, in the arm below the axilla. In glioblastoma patients vaccinated with dendritic cells, deep sequencing of TCR beta CDR3 regions served to measure the amount of tumor-infiltrating lymphocytes and to compare repertoires between tumor and blood. Survival after dendritic cell vaccination was correlated with TCR sequencing metrics such as TIL content and the overlap between tumor and blood repertoires.

Patients were selected for having adequate residual fresh-frozen tumor tissue and more than two years of available survival data. Molecular status otherwise varied across the glioblastoma patients, but none of them carried an isocitrate dehydrogenase mutation. PBMC were collected before vaccination, two weeks after the third vaccination, and at tumor progression if tumor progression occurred. The Qiagen DNeasy Blood extraction Kit was used for extraction of genomic DNA. Study-level results and caveats: TCR clonality showed no direct relationship with survival, which suggests that a diverse polyclonal response may matter. After dendritic cell vaccination, a higher estimated pretreatment TIL content predicted longer time to progression and longer overall survival. The cohort was small and heterogeneous, few patients had complete blood and tumor sets, and even fewer had initial-recurrent tumor pairs. The three-group TCR overlap response model was described as speculative and requiring prospective validation.

The sequences come from blood, collected before dendritic cell vaccination. This receptor was identified in a human donor with glioblastoma. The chain uses TRBV30 and TRBJ1-6; the D gene is unclear. This receptor has the CDR3 CAWTRINNSPLHF. The sequenced DNA is TGTGCCTGGACGCGGATAAATAATTCACCCCTCCACTTT.